The 28 T cell receptor beta chains below were found in one sample sequenced in a study of beta chain features in type 1 diabetes. Which antigens these TCRs recognize remains unknown. General study points: Type 1 diabetes patients had moderately but significantly shorter TCRB CDR3s in all four CD4+ subsets.

The isolated RNA, all of it, was reverse transcribed, so expressed TCRB transcripts were what got sequenced. Libraries were prepared by immunoSEQ multiplex PCR; TCRdb keeps only in-frame clonotypes and omits some of them. The table includes roughly 400,000 clones, roughly a tenth detected once. Sequenced: central memory CD4+ T cells from blood. The receptors come from a man younger than 40 with type 1 diabetes.

The sample holds a few counts of this clone. The chain has TRBV18 and TRBJ2-5; tentatively, D is TRBD2 (6 bases). The CDR3 spans 14 residues. V shed 3 bases and J shed 11 bases, with 19 bases lying between them. Germline values: CDR1 KGHSH, CDR2 LQKENI. CDR3 loop: CASSPRTNSRGQYF. The CDR3 coding sequence is TGTGCCAGCTCACCGAGGACCAATAGCCGGGGGCAGTACTTC.

The genes are TRBV7-2 and TRBJ2-3; TRBD1 agrees at 10 bases. CDR1 is SGHTA, CDR2 FQGNSA, per germline. The length of the CDR3 is 16 residues. J lost 6 bases, V lost 5 bases, and 11 bases had no gene match. CDR3 coding DNA: TGTGCCAGCAGCCCCCGGGACAGGGGTTTATCGGATACGCAGTATTTT. It codes for CASSPRDRGLSDTQYF.

This clone was observed a handful of times. This rearrangement joins TRBV7-9 to TRBJ2-1; D not resolved. V lost 3 bases to trimming and J lost 0 bases, with 9 bases between them. Germline V gene data show CDR1 as SEHNR and CDR2 as FQNEAQ (reference sequence). The CDR3 runs 15 residues. The CDR3 is CASSFGQSSYNEQFF. The CDR3 DNA sequence: TGTGCCAGCAGCTTTGGCCAGAGCTCCTACAATGAGCAGTTCTTC.

In its sample, this clone was seen a few times. The V call is TRBV15, the J call TRBJ2-5; D gene uncertain. The last part of the DNA fits TRBJ2-7 better; the J call may be wrong. CDR3 length equals 11 residues. Germline V CDR1 and CDR2: LNHNV, YYDKDF (reference sequence). CDR3 sequence (DNA): TGTGCCACCAGACCTTCTTACGAGCAGTACTTC. This encodes CATRPSYEQYF.

V usage is TRBV29-1 and J usage is TRBJ2-1; tentative D call: TRBD2 (6 bases). Germline assignment: CDR1 SQVTM and CDR2 ANQGSEA. Trimming shortened V by 3 bases and J by 7 bases, and 10 bases separated the two germline ends. CDR3 size: 12 residues. The DNA of the CDR3 is TGCAGCGTTGACAGGGCGGGAAATGAGCAGTTCTTC. It encodes CSVDRAGNEQFF.

There are many counts of this clone. The chain recombines TRBV28 with TRBJ2-2; 13 bases are shared with TRBD2. V shed 8 bases and J 1 base; nucleotides not matched to a gene: 1. The CDR3 spans 15 residues. Germline V gene data show CDR1 as MDHEN and CDR2 as SYDVKM. The CDR3 sequence is CASGTSGENTGELFF. CDR3 DNA: TGTGCCAGCGGGACTAGCGGGGAGAACACCGGGGAGCTGTTTTTT.

This clone was seen more than once but under ten times. The V and J genes are TRBV10-1 and TRBJ2-7, with 10 bases matching TRBD2. This CDR3 spans 14 amino acids. The germline gives CDR1 WNHNN, CDR2 SYGVQD (reference sequence). V trimming: 9 bases; J trimming: 5 bases; junction bases outside the gene matches: 10. CDR3 nucleotide sequence: TGCGCCAGGGCGAAACTAGCGGGAAGCAACGAGCAGTACTTC. Its protein product is CARAKLAGSNEQYF.

This rearrangement joins TRBV4-1 to TRBJ1-4, with D uncertain. The germline V gene has CDR1 MGHRA and CDR2 YSYEKL. CDR3 length equals 16 residues. V lost 3 bases, J lost 3 bases, and 14 bases lay in between. CDR3: CASSQAGTLSNEKLFF. As DNA, the CDR3 is TGCGCCAGCAGCCAGGCAGGAACACTCTCTAATGAAAAACTGTTTTTT.

This clone came up a few times. The rearrangement uses TRBV7-2 and TRBJ2-7; no clear D gene. CDR1 and CDR2 from the germline V gene are SGHTA and FQGNSA. The CDR3 has 14 amino acids. Trimming removed 0 bases from V and 1 base from J, with 7 bases in between. The CDR3 loop reads CASSLAPGSYEQYF. CDR3 in DNA: TGTGCCAGCAGCTTAGCGCCAGGATCCTACGAGCAGTACTTC.

The V and J genes are TRBV5-4 and TRBJ1-5; 9 nucleotides match TRBD1. The ends lost 1 base at V and 7 bases at J; junction bases unmatched: 6. The V gene's germline CDR1 is SGHNT and CDR2 YYREEE (reference sequence). The CDR3 runs 15 residues. The CDR3 region is CASSLTGGRGQPQHF. The CDR3 DNA reads TGTGCCAGCAGCTTGACAGGGGGCAGGGGACAGCCCCAGCATTTT.

This clone was counted only a few times. The V and J genes are TRBV14 and TRBJ2-3; the D is unclear. This CDR3 spans 13 amino acids. V was pared by 1 base and J by 6 bases, with 8 bases between. Looked up from germline, CDR1 is SGHDN and CDR2 is FVKESK. CDR3 nucleotide sequence: TGTGCCAGCAGCCAAGCAGCAGTGGATACGCAGTATTTT. Translated, it gives CASSQAAVDTQYF. Variable domain in full (rest from reference TRBV14 and TRBJ2-3): EAGVTQFPSHSVIEKGQTVTLRCDPISGHDNLYWYRRVMGKEIKFLLHFVKESKQDESGMPNNRFLAERTGGTYSTLKVQPAELEDSGVYFCASSQAAVDTQYFGPGTRLTVL.

The chain recombines TRBV5-4 with TRBJ2-6, with 9 bases lining up with TRBD1. The CDR3 runs to 16 residues. The V segment lost 1 base and the J segment 4 bases; nucleotides outside the gene matches: 3. Per the germline V gene, CDR1 is SGHNT and CDR2 is YYREEE (reference sequence). The CDR3 sequence is CASSLPQGAGANVLTF. The CDR3 coding sequence is TGTGCCAGCAGCTTGCCACAGGGGGCAGGGGCCAACGTCCTGACTTTC.

This clone appeared many times. The chain links TRBV23-1 to TRBJ1-2; a possible D gene is TRBD1 (5 bases). TRBV23-1 has ORF status, its function being uncertain. This CDR3 is 13 amino acids long. Trimming stripped 8 bases from V and 5 bases from J, with 15 bases between. CDR3 nucleotides: TGCGCCAGCGGATACAGGATTCAATATGGCTACACCTTC. Its protein is CASGYRIQYGYTF.

V and J are TRBV7-3 and TRBJ1-1; D ambiguous. Looked up from germline, CDR1 is SGHTA and CDR2 is FQGTGA. Deletions cut 6 bases from V and 1 base from J, with 9 bases between. This CDR3 spans 13 amino acids. CDR3 DNA: TGTGCCAGCAGGAATCTGGCGAACACTGAAGCTTTCTTT. It is translated as CASRNLANTEAFF. Full variable domain (rest looked up from reference TRBV7-3 and TRBJ1-1): GAGVSQTPSNKVTEKGKYVELRCDPISGHTALYWYRQSLGQGPEFLIYFQGTGAADDSGLPNDRFFAVRPEGSVSTLKIQRTERGDSAVYLCASRNLANTEAFFGQGTRLTVV.

The chain uses TRBV7-9 and TRBJ2-7; 8 bases are shared with TRBD1. J gave up 6 bases and V 5 bases, and 9 bases lay outside the gene matches. Germline CDR1 is SEHNR and CDR2 is FQNEAQ (reference sequence). The CDR3 covers 14 residues. The CDR3 loop reads CASSKQGGRGEQYF. Here the CDR3 DNA reads TGTGCCAGCAGCAAACAGGGGGGTAGAGGCGAGCAGTACTTC.

The genes are TRBV5-6 and TRBJ2-4, with 9 nucleotides matching TRBD1. The germline V gene encodes CDR1 SGHDT and CDR2 YYEEEE. Trimming took 4 bases from V and 6 from J; bases not matched to a gene: 8. This CDR3 region has 15 residues. Written as DNA, the CDR3 is TGTGCCAGCAGCGGACAGGGGTTTTATGGAAACATTCAGTACTTC. It is translated as CASSGQGFYGNIQYF.

This clone was counted at least ten times. V gene TRBV5-4 combines with J gene TRBJ2-1; D is unresolved. CDR3 size: 15 residues. The ends were cut back, 3 bases at V and 5 bases at J, with 15 bases in the middle. The germline V gene encodes CDR1 SGHNT and CDR2 YYREEE (reference sequence). DNA of the CDR3: TGTGCCAGCAGCTCACCCACGGCAGATAACAATGAGCAGTTCTTC. Translating gives CASSSPTADNNEQFF.

This clone has a count of ten or more. The chain joins TRBV7-8 to TRBJ2-3; 9 bases map to TRBD2. This CDR3 spans 17 amino acids. Germline assignment: CDR1 SGHVS and CDR2 FQNEAQ. V shed 4 bases, J shed 2 bases, and the junction held 10 bases outside the gene matches. The CDR3 DNA is TGTGCCAGCAGCTACCGTGTAGCTAGCGGGAACACAGATACGCAGTATTTT. This codes for CASSYRVASGNTDTQYF.

This clone was detected a few times. The chain joins TRBV25-1 to TRBJ1-2, with 8 bases lining up with TRBD1. Per the germline V gene, CDR1 is MGHDK and CDR2 is SYGVNS. V trimming: 4 bases; J trimming: 4 bases; junction bases outside the gene matches: 2. CDR3 length: 13 residues. CDR3 bases: TGTGCCAGCAGTGGGGACAGGACCTATGGCTACACCTTC. The encoded protein is CASSGDRTYGYTF.

This clone occurred a few times. This chain links TRBV6-5 with TRBJ1-5, with D uncertain. The V gene's germline CDR1 is MNHEY and CDR2 SVGAGI. This CDR3 has 13 residues. With 2 bases removed from V and 5 bases from J, the gap between germline ends came to 7 bases. For the CDR3, the DNA is TGTGCCAGCAGTTACCAAGCCGATCAGCCCCAGCATTTT. Translating it yields CASSYQADQPQHF.

The chain recombines TRBV19 with TRBJ2-5, with 9 bases that match TRBD1. The length of the CDR3 is 15 residues. Germline CDR1 LNHDA, CDR2 SQIVND (reference sequence). V was clipped by 4 bases and J by 4 bases; unmatched bases: 7. The CDR3 DNA sequence: TGTGCCAGTAGTAGCACAGGGGGCCAGGCAGAGACCCAGTACTTC. Translated, it gives CASSSTGGQAETQYF.

This clone was seen many times. The rearrangement links TRBV28 to TRBJ1-5, with D perhaps TRBD1 (6 bases). V lost 3 bases and J lost 7, with 16 bases in between. The CDR3 runs 15 residues. Germline loops: CDR1 MDHEN, CDR2 SYDVKM. The CDR3 reads CASSLTQGRTQPQHF. CDR3 bases: TGTGCCAGCAGTTTGACACAGGGACGGACACAGCCCCAGCATTTT.

The J gene is TRBJ2-1, the V gene TRBV7-9; D remains ambiguous. Trimming left V 2 bases short and J 4 bases short, with 12 bases between. There are 15 residues in the CDR3. Germline CDR1 reads SEHNR; CDR2 reads FQNEAQ (reference sequence). The CDR3 nucleotides are TGTGCCAGCAGCTTAATAGGAAACCCTTACAATGAGCAGTTCTTC. It is translated as CASSLIGNPYNEQFF.

V is TRBV28 and J is TRBJ2-3; D may be TRBD2 (7 bases). The CDR3 loop spans 15 amino acids. Looked up from germline, CDR1 is MDHEN and CDR2 is SYDVKM. Trimming shortened V by 6 bases and J by 5 bases, and 18 bases separated the two germline ends. CDR3 region: CASSGWGGGEDTQYF. DNA of the CDR3: TGTGCCAGCAGCGGGTGGGGGGGCGGTGAAGATACGCAGTATTTT.

This clone showed up just a few times. The chain couples TRBV5-1 to TRBJ2-2, with D tentatively TRBD1 or TRBD2 (6 bases each). Germline V CDR1 and CDR2: SGHRS, YFSETQ. The CDR3 runs 14 residues. V was cut by 6 bases and J by 2 bases, with 11 bases left in between. This CDR3 reads CASMGGSNTGELFF. In DNA, the CDR3 is TGCGCCAGCATGGGGGGCAGCAACACCGGGGAGCTGTTTTTT.

This clone was observed a few times. The genes are TRBV28 and TRBJ2-7; the match to TRBD1 covers 7 bases. The CDR3 loop spans 15 amino acids. Germline assignment: CDR1 MDHEN and CDR2 SYDVKM. V trimming: 4 bases; J trimming: 0 bases; junction bases outside the gene matches: 6. CDR3 nucleotides: TGTGCCAGCAGTTCAGGGGGTACTAGCTCCTACGAGCAGTACTTC. Its translation is CASSSGGTSSYEQYF.

This clone was recorded at least ten times. The V call is TRBV19, the J call TRBJ2-1; 12 nucleotides line up with TRBD1. From germline, CDR1 is LNHDA and CDR2 SQIVND (reference sequence). The CDR3 runs to 14 residues. The junction had 3 bases not matched to a gene; V was cut back by 4 bases and J by 8 bases. CDR3 DNA sequence: TGTGCCAGTAGTAAAAGGGACAGGGGGCATGAGCAGTTCTTC. It encodes CASSKRDRGHEQFF.

This clone has just a few counts. The chain carries TRBV18 and TRBJ2-5, with a possible D match to TRBD2 (5 bases). The CDR3 is 16 amino acids. The germline CDR1 and CDR2 sequences are KGHSH and LQKENI. V lost 1 base and J lost 5, with 17 bases in between. As DNA, the CDR3 is TGTGCCAGCTCACCACGAGGACTCTCCCAAGGGGAGACCCAGTACTTC. This translates into CASSPRGLSQGETQYF.